These 19 T cell receptor beta chains share one sample of origin, sequenced in a study of blood T cells in healthy people across ages. A J-beta primer mix and a sample-barcoded 5' primer were used in a second PCR of roughly 6 to 12 cycles. TCRdb recomputed calls from the 5' RACE reads with MiXCR, one row per CDR3 protein. The sample records 600,000 or so distinct CDR3 sequences, about 28% being singletons. The sequencing sample was made of blood. The receptor set was obtained from a woman aged 80 or older in good health.

This chain joins TRBV10-3 and TRBJ2-7; possible D gene TRBD1, 5 bases. The CDR3 is made up of 12 amino acids. The germline CDR1 and CDR2 sequences are ENHRY and SYGVKD. The ends were cut back, 2 bases at V and 7 bases at J, with 9 bases in the middle. CDR3 sequence reads: CAISEGAREQYF. For the CDR3, the DNA is TGTGCCATCAGTGAGGGGGCTCGGGAGCAGTACTTC.

The chain recombines TRBV20-1 with TRBJ1-1; no clear D gene. The V gene lost 2 bases and the J gene lost 0 bases, with 10 bases spanning the gap. The CDR3 has 14 amino acids. The V gene's germline CDR1 is DFQATT and CDR2 SNEGSKA (reference sequence). The CDR3 here is CSARTGDLNTEAFF. The CDR3 nucleotides read TGCAGTGCTAGAACGGGAGACTTGAACACTGAAGCTTTCTTT.

The chain has TRBV10-2 and TRBJ1-1; no definite D call. V lost 10 bases to trimming and J lost 0 bases, with 9 bases between them. The germline CDR1 and CDR2 sequences are WSHSY and SAAADI. The CDR3 length is 12 residues. In nucleotides, the CDR3 is TGCGCCACCGGTTGGATGAACACTGAAGCTTTCTTT. This sequence encodes CATGWMNTEAFF.

This clonotype was counted many times. The gene calls are TRBV4-2 and TRBJ2-7, with D perhaps matching TRBD2 (5 bases). CDR1 is LGHNA, CDR2 YNFKEQ, per germline. Trimming cost V 0 bases and J 3 bases, with 9 bases left between them. This CDR3 has 14 amino acids. CDR3 DNA: TGTGCCAGCAGCCAAGATACCGGACTCTACGAGCAGTACTTC. It yields the protein CASSQDTGLYEQYF.

This clonotype appeared many times. One end of the junction is discordant with germline, which a read error may explain. The chain recombines TRBV5-1 with TRBJ2-7; 8 nucleotides match TRBD1. Germline CDR1 SGHRS, CDR2 YFSETQ. The CDR3 sequence is 14 residues long. The CDR3 sequence: CASSLGQGAYEQYF. The CDR3, as DNA: TGTGCCAGCAGCTTAGGACAGGGAGCCTACGAGCAGTACTTC. Full variable domain (remainder filled in from reference TRBV5-1 and TRBJ2-7): KAGVTQTPRYLIKTRGQQVTLSCSPISGHRSVSWYQQTPGQGLQFLFEYFSETQRNKGNFPGRFSGRQFSNSRSEMNVSTLELGDSALYLCASSLGQGAYEQYFGPGTRLTVT.

Many counts were recorded for this clonotype. The V call is TRBV5-6, the J call TRBJ1-2; no definite D call. The CDR3 spans 11 residues. Trimming removed 1 base from V and 6 bases from J, with 4 bases in between. Germline V CDR1 and CDR2: SGHDT, YYEEEE. DNA of the CDR3: TGTGCCAGCAGCTTGAGTAATGGCTACACCTTC. It codes for CASSLSNGYTF. The whole variable domain, filled in from reference TRBV5-6 and TRBJ1-2, reads DAGVTQSPTHLIKTRGQQVTLRCSPKSGHDTVSWYQQALGQGPQFIFQYYEEEERQRGNFPDRFSGHQFPNYSSELNVNALLLGDSALYLCASSLSNGYTFGSGTRLTVV.

This clonotype showed up just a few times. The gene calls are TRBV10-3 and TRBJ1-6; a weak D match, TRBD1 (6 bases). CDR3 length: 18 amino acids. Trimming took off 2 bases at V and 7 bases at J, with 21 bases between the two ends. CDR1 is ENHRY and CDR2 is SYGVKD in the germline V gene. This CDR3 reads CAISETPGLTGLNSPLHF. As DNA, the CDR3 is TGTGCCATCAGTGAGACACCGGGACTAACAGGGTTGAATTCACCCCTCCACTTT.

This clonotype was counted many times. This rearrangement joins TRBV7-2 to TRBJ2-1, with TRBD2 identical over 9 bases. In germline, CDR1 is SGHTA, CDR2 FQGNSA. This CDR3 has 16 residues. Trimming at V came to 5 bases and at J to 5 bases, leaving 10 bases not matched to a gene. The CDR3 protein is CASSGGRGGLNNEQFF. CDR3 DNA sequence: TGTGCCAGCAGCGGAGGGCGGGGGGGCCTAAACAATGAGCAGTTCTTC.

To note about this clonotype: This sequence may be a read error, since a much larger clone differs from it by one base. The genes are TRBV7-7 and TRBJ2-5, with D possibly matching TRBD2 (6 bases). The CDR3 has 14 residues. The V gene's germline CDR1 is SSHAT and CDR2 FNYEAQ (reference sequence). The DNA of the CDR3 is TGTGCTAGCAGCTGTAGTAGCGGCCAAGAGACCCAGTACTTC. Encoded protein: CASSCSSGQETQYF.

This clonotype was observed a single time. This may come from a read error, since a much larger clone is one base off. The chain is built from TRBV7-3 and TRBJ2-6; 7 nucleotides line up with TRBD1. Germline V gene data show CDR1 as SGHTA and CDR2 as FQGTGA. The CDR3 length is 15 residues. DNA for the CDR3: TGTGCCAGCAGCAAAGAGGGGGCTGGGGCCAACGTCCTGGCTTTC. Protein: CASSKEGAGANVLAF. Filled out from reference TRBV7-3 and TRBJ2-6, the complete variable domain reads GAGVSQTPSNKVTEKGKYVELRCDPISGHTALYWYRQSLGQGPEFLIYFQGTGAADDSGLPNDRFFAVRPEGSVSTLKIQRTERGDSAVYLCASSKEGAGANVLAFGAGSRLTVL.

Concerning this clonotype: A read error may be the cause here, since a much bigger clone is one base away. The V gene is TRBV28, the J gene TRBJ2-6; D not certain. V was cut by 9 bases and J by 0 bases, with 6 bases left in between. Germline assignment: CDR1 MDHEN and CDR2 SYDVKM. The CDR3 contains 13 residues. The CDR3 coding sequence is TGTGCCAGGGGTCTCTCTGGGGCCAACGTCCTGACTTTC. It yields the protein CARGLSGANVLTF. Looking up the rest from reference TRBV28 and TRBJ2-6 gives the full variable domain: DVKVTQSSRYLVKRTGEKVFLECVQDMDHENMFWYRQDPGLGLRLIYFSYDVKMKEKGDIPEGYSVSREKKERFSLILESASTNQTSMYLCARGLSGANVLTFGAGSRLTVL.

This clonotype was observed once. The junction departs from the called germline gene at one end, perhaps through a read error. CDR3 amino acids: CASSLAGGGAYNGQFF. CDR3 nucleotide sequence: TGTGCCAGCAGCTTAGCGGGCGGGGGGGCTTACAATGGGCAGTTCTTC. The chain has TRBV7-2 and TRBJ2-1, with 9 bases identical to TRBD2. Germline V gene data show CDR1 as SGHTA and CDR2 as FQGNSA. CDR3 size: 16 residues. Variable domain in full (rest from reference TRBV7-2 and TRBJ2-1): GAGVSQSPSNKVTEKGKDVELRCDPISGHTALYWYRQSLGQGLEFLIYFQGNSAPDKSGLPSDRFSAERTGGSVSTLTIQRTQQEDSAVYLCASSLAGGGAYNGQFFGPGTRLTVL.

In its sample, this clonotype was seen a few times. The CDR3 loop is CASGRARKGDTGELFF. The CDR3 nucleotides are TGTGCCAGCGGGAGGGCTCGAAAAGGGGACACCGGGGAGCTGTTTTTT. The chain uses TRBV6-5 and TRBJ2-2, with 7 bases aligning to TRBD2. The CDR3 is made up of 16 amino acids. With V trimmed by 8 bases and J by 3 bases, 12 bases remained unmatched. The V gene's germline CDR1 is MNHEY and CDR2 SVGAGI.

This clonotype came up a few times. The chain uses TRBV18 and TRBJ2-5, with no clear D. Germline values: CDR1 KGHSH, CDR2 LQKENI. This CDR3 spans 13 amino acids. V dropped 0 bases and J dropped 5 bases, with 7 bases sitting between them. The CDR3 coding sequence is TGTGCCAGCTCACCACCGACAAGGGAGACCCAGTACTTC. This translates into CASSPPTRETQYF.

In this sample, this clonotype turned up a few times. CDR3 sequence (DNA): TGTGCCTGGGGCCCCGGACAGGGGGCTGGACGTGGCTACACCTTC. Translated: CAWGPGQGAGRGYTF. The chain is built from TRBV30 and TRBJ1-2, with 11 bases matching TRBD1. The CDR3 totals 15 residues. V was pared by 5 bases and J by 7 bases, with 12 bases of the junction left unmatched. CDR1 and CDR2 (germline): GTSNPN, SVGIG (reference sequence).

The rearrangement joins TRBV20-1 to TRBJ2-1; 8 bases are shared with TRBD1. J was trimmed by 8 bases and V by 0 bases; bases with no gene match: 18. Germline V gene data show CDR1 as DFQATT and CDR2 as SNEGSKA (reference sequence). The CDR3 totals 18 residues. For the CDR3, the DNA is TGCAGTGCTAGAGATCTCAAAGGGACAGGTAATAGGCAAGATGAGCAGTTCTTC. Translating gives CSARDLKGTGNRQDEQFF.

V gene TRBV21-1 combines with J gene TRBJ1-5. TRBV21-1 is a recognized pseudogene. The CDR3 sequence is 15 residues long. CDR3: CASSGHRHSNQPQHF. As DNA, the CDR3 is TGTGCCAGCAGCGGTCATAGACATAGCAATCAGCCCCAGCATTTT.

The table lists this clonotype with many counts. The chain employs TRBV7-2 and TRBJ1-6, with a possible D match to TRBD1 (5 bases). The CDR3 extends over 15 amino acids. The germline V and J ends were trimmed by 5 bases and 10 bases, with 18 bases remaining between them. Germline assignment: CDR1 SGHTA and CDR2 FQGNSA. CDR3 amino acids: CASSHSVGQPSPLHF. The CDR3 region has the DNA TGTGCCAGCAGCCACTCGGTGGGGCAGCCGTCACCCCTCCACTTT.

To note about this clonotype: The junction differs from germline at one of its ends, possibly a read error. This chain links TRBV15 with TRBJ2-1; 7 bases match TRBD2. The tail of the sequence fits TRBJ2-7 better, so the J call may be wrong. There are 17 residues in the CDR3. Per the germline V gene, CDR1 is LNHNV and CDR2 is YYDKDF (reference sequence). The CDR3 loop is CATNRDGLAVSYNEQYF. The CDR3 nucleotides are TGTGCCACCAACAGAGACGGGCTAGCGGTCTCCTACAATGAGCAGTACTTC.